The source of this T cell receptor (beta chain) is a study of blood T cell repertoires in COVID-19 (dated by TCRdb to 2020 to 2022). Regarding the research as a whole: Samples from collaborators originated in the United States, Italy and Spain and spanned both the acute and convalescent phases of COVID-19. The prospective study material was composed of cDNA or gDNA derived from T cells, B-cell-depleted T cells, or PBMCs. The dataset comprised deeply sampled blood TCRbeta repertoires from subjects exposed to, actively infected with, or recovered from COVID-19. The repertoires were released in a freely available public database intended as a resource for research on the immune response to SARS-CoV-2. The samples were drawn from two sources: the first 160 participants of the ongoing ImmuneRACE study, and 1,200 or so subjects contributed by 6 global collaborators. A de-identified subject ID, COVID-19 status, age in years and sex were almost always included in the sample metadata. Where available, HLA class I and class II types were obtained from metadata supplied by the sample provider rather than from assay-based typing. Broad study findings and their caveats: The amount of clinical and demographic metadata varied by source and participant and was provided uncurated.

Whole blood was collected in K2EDTA tubes by collaborating institutions according to the institutions' own protocols. For TCRbeta analysis, collaborators shipped samples as frozen whole blood, isolated PBMCs, or DNA extracted from either of those sample types. For this clone: No antigen is known for it. Per-base quality was not reported, and no clone a single base away is much larger than it.

TCRbeta CDR3 regions were amplified from genomic DNA using the immunoSEQ Assay, a bias-controlled multiplex PCR. In the paper's pipeline: The number of nucleated cells in each sample was estimated from the amplification of reference gene primers within the assay. To quantify the absolute abundance of each unique TCRbeta CDR3 rearrangement, sequence reads were collapsed and filtered. For each sample, productive Simpson clonality was calculated as the square root of Simpson's diversity index across productive rearrangements. TCRdb provides this immuneACCESS table in a form limited to in-frame rearrangements. Some clones are lacking; in checked studies, under half of them reflect an unresolved V gene, and why the rest are absent is not known. D and trimming were read from the DNA, whereas the V and J calls and clone size are those reported in that table. The sample data list about 290,000 clones, and around 85% of these were observed just once. The ten largest clones represent around 4.2% of the sample.

The TCR comes from a woman between 45 and 65 years old with active or convalescent COVID-19. Material for sequencing was peripheral blood.

In nucleotides, the sequence is TGTGCCAGCAGCGCGACAGGGTGGGGTCGTACTGAAGCTTTCTTT. It encodes CASSATGWGRTEAFF. The chain employs TRBV7-9 and TRBJ1-1; TRBD1 lines up with 7 middle nucleotides. Taken from cysteine to phenylalanine, the CDR3 has 15 residues. The CDR3 DNA has 45 bases and is translated from base 1. Looking up the germline V gene (reference sequence) yields CDR1 SEHNR and CDR2 FQNEAQ. Clipping removes 5 bases from V and 5 bases from J, with 11 as the unmatched junction base count.